The clone carrying this T cell receptor (beta chain) came up many times. Ahead of thyroid surgery, no patient had received treatment of any kind. Trimming pared 3 bases from V and 0 bases from J, leaving 17 bases between. The germline gives CDR1 DFQATT, CDR2 SNEGSKA (reference sequence). This CDR3 is 16 amino acids long. The source of the sample is a study of metastatic and nonmetastatic thyroid tumors. With MiXCR, TCRdb reprocessed the PCR reads. The data hold some 21,000 clones, with about 20% observed a single time. The chain employs TRBV20-1 and TRBJ1-1, with D hard to call. This TCR was sampled from a female donor with papillary thyroid cancer or a benign thyroid nodule (not recorded which). Some clones in this sample may be carry-over from other donors' samples. The sequenced material came from blood. The CDR3: CSARFRGLVLNTEAFF. DNA of the CDR3: TGCAGTGCTAGGTTTCGGGGATTGGTATTGAACACTGAAGCTTTCTTT.